This paragraph covers one T cell receptor beta chain sequence. The V and J ends lost 0 bases and 6 bases, in that order; junction bases with no gene match: 14. CDR1 is LGHNA and CDR2 is YSLEER in the germline V gene. This CDR3 is built from 19 residues. The data were taken from a study of T cell responses to AZD1222 COVID-19 vaccine. Only in-frame clones appear in the TCRdb table, and some are missing; sequencing was by immunoSEQ multiplex PCR. The table lists over 110,000 clones, about 87% of them singletons. The TCR sequence derives from an adult in good health. The chain uses TRBV4-3 and TRBJ2-2, with 9 nucleotides matching TRBD2. The input for sequencing was peripheral blood, taken on day 0 of AZD1222 vaccination. This CDR3 is CASSQEVWSAGGAAGELFF. Written as DNA, the CDR3 is TGCGCCAGCAGCCAAGAGGTCTGGTCAGCGGGAGGAGCGGCCGGGGAGCTGTTTTTT.